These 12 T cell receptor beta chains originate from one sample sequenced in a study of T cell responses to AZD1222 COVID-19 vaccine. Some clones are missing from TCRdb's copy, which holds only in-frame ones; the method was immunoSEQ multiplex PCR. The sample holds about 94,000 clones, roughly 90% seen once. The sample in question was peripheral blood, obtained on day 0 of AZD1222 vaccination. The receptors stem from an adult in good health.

Here the CDR3 DNA reads TGTGCCACAGCCCGAACCCGCTCCTACAATGAGCAGTTCTTC. Its translation is CATARTRSYNEQFF. The V and J genes are TRBV15 and TRBJ2-1; D remains unclear. The V gene's germline CDR1 is LNHNV and CDR2 YYDKDF (reference sequence). The CDR3 is 14 amino acids. V was cut by 9 bases and J by 0 bases, with 12 bases left in between.

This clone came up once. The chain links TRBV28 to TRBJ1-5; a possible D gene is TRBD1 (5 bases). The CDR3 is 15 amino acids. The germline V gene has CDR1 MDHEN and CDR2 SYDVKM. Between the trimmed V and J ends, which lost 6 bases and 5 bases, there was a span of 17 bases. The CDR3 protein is CASRSPRQGDQPQHF. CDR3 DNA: TGTGCCAGCAGGTCGCCCCGGCAGGGAGATCAGCCCCAGCATTTT.

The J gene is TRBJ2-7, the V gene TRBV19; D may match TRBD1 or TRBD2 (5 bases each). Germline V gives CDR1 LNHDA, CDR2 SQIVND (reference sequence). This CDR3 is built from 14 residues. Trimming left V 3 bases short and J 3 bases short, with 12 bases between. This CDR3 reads CASSIEGIYYEQYF. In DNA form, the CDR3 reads TGTGCCAGTAGTATTGAGGGGATATACTACGAGCAGTACTTC.

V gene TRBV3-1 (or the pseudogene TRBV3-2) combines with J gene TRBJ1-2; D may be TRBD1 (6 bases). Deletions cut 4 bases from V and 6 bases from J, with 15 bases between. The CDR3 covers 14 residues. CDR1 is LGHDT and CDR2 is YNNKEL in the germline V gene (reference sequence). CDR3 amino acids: CASSLLTGKDGYTF. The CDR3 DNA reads TGTGCCAGCAGCCTACTAACAGGGAAGGATGGCTACACCTTC.

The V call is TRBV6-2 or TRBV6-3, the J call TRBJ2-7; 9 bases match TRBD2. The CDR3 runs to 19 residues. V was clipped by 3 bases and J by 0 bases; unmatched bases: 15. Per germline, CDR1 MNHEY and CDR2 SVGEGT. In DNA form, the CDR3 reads TGTGCCAGCAGTTATTCGGGACTTGGCGGGGGGGCCCCCTCCTACGAGCAGTACTTC. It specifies CASSYSGLGGGAPSYEQYF.

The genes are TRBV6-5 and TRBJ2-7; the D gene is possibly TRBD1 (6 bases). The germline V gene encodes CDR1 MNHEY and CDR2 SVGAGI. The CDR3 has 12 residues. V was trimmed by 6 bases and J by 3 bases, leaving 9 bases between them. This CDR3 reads CASRSGVYEQYF. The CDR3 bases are TGTGCCAGCAGGTCAGGGGTCTACGAGCAGTACTTC.

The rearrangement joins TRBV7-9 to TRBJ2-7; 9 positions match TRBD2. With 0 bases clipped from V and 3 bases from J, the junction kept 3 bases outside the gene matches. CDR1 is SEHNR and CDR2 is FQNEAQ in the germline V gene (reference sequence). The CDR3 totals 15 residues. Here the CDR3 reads CASSLAGTSLYEQYF. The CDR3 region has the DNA TGTGCCAGCAGCTTAGCCGGGACTAGCCTCTACGAGCAGTACTTC.

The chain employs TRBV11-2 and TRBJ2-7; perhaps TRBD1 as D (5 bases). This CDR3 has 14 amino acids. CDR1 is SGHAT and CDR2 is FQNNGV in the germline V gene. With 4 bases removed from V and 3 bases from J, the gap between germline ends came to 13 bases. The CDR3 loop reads CASSYRMTVYEQYF. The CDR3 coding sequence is TGTGCCAGCAGCTACAGAATGACAGTCTACGAGCAGTACTTC. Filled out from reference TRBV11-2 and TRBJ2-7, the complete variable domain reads EAGVAQSPRYKIIEKRQSVAFWCNPISGHATLYWYQQILGQGPKLLIQFQNNGVVDDSQLPKDRFSAERLKGVDSTLKIQPAKLEDSAVYLCASSYRMTVYEQYFGPGTRLTVT.

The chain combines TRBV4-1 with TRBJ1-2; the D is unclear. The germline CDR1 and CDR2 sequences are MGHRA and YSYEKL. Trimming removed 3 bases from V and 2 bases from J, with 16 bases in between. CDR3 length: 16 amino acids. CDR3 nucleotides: TGCGCCAGCAGCCACGACCTCGATATTCTGAACTATGGCTACACCTTC. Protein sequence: CASSHDLDILNYGYTF.

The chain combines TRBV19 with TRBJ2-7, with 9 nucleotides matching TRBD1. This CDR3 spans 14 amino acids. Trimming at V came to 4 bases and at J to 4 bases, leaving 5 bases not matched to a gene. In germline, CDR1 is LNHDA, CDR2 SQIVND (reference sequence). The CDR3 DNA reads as TGTGCCAGTAGTACAACAGGGGGCAGATACGAGCAGTACTTC. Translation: CASSTTGGRYEQYF.

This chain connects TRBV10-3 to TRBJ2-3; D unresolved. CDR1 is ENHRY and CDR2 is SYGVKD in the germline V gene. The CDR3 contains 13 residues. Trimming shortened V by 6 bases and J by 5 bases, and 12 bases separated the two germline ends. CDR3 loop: CAISLSIRDTQYF. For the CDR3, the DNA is TGTGCCATCAGCCTTTCGATACGAGATACGCAGTATTTT.

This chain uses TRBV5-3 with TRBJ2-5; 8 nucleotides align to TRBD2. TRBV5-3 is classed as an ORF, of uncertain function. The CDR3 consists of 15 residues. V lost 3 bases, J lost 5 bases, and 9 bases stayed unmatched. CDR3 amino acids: CARSYGGGRGETQYF. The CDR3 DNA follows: TGTGCCAGAAGCTACGGCGGGGGGCGCGGGGAGACCCAGTACTTC.